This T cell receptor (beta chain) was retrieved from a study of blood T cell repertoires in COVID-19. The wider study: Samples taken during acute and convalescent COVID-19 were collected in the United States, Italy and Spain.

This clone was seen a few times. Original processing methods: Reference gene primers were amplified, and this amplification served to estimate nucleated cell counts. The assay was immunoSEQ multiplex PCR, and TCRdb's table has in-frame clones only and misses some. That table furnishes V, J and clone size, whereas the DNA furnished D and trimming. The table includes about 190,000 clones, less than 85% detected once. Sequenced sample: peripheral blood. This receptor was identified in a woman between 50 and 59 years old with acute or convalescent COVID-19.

The chain's CDR3 is CASRQTGSVGTYTQYF. The CDR3 DNA reads TGTGCCAGTAGGCAGACAGGGTCAGTCGGAACGTATACGCAGTATTTT. The chain recombines TRBV19 with TRBJ2-3, with TRBD1 identical over 7 bases. This CDR3 is 16 amino acids long. Germline-derived CDR1 and CDR2 are LNHDA and SQIVND (reference sequence). V was pared by 6 bases and J by 7 bases, with 16 bases of the junction left unmatched.